The T cell receptor (beta chain) described here comes from a study of metastatic and nonmetastatic thyroid tumors. No treatment of any kind had been given to any patient before thyroid surgery. The CDR3 is made up of 13 amino acids. V was pared by 3 bases and J by 3 bases, with 8 bases between. TCRdb re-called clones via MiXCR from the PCR reads. There are 15,000 to 20,000 clones in the sample; 25% occur only once, and less than 11% lies in the top ten. This clonotype was obtained from a female donor with papillary thyroid cancer or a benign thyroid nodule (not recorded which). Some clones in this sample may be carry-over from other donors' samples. The V and J genes are TRBV12-3 or TRBV12-4 and TRBJ1-1; D unresolved. The sample consisted of adjacent normal tissue. DNA of the CDR3: TGTGCCAGCAGTTTGGGCAGATACACTGAAGCTTTCTTT. Translating gives CASSLGRYTEAFF.